This passage covers 11 T cell receptor beta chains from one sample sequenced in a study of T cells expressing NK-cell markers. TCRdb re-called the 5' RACE reads and shows each CDR3 protein once, DNA omitted. This listing includes over 250,000 distinct CDR3 sequences. Specimen: blood T cells: a sorted CD56 or NKG2C T cell subset, CD4+ or CD8+ T cells, or bulk PBMC T cells (not recorded which). The receptors shown here come from a woman between 18 and 69 years old in good health.

This rearrangement joins TRBV7-2 to TRBJ2-3; checking the TCRdb D call of TRBD2 is not possible without DNA. Germline V CDR1 and CDR2: SGHTA, FQGNSA. CDR3 length equals 17 residues. The CDR3 region is CASSQNVAAYSTDTQYF.

This rearrangement joins TRBV20-1 to TRBJ2-1; TCRdb indicates TRBD2, and absent DNA this call remains unverified. CDR1 and CDR2 (germline): DFQATT, SNEGSKA (reference sequence). The CDR3 sequence is 14 residues long. This CDR3 reads CSARTSGPHNEQFF.

The V and J genes are TRBV7-2 and TRBJ2-3; TCRdb selects TRBD1, and the lack of DNA leaves this call unchecked. This CDR3 is built from 15 residues. Germline values: CDR1 SGHTA, CDR2 FQGNSA. The CDR3 region is CASSPQTGFTDTQYF.

The chain links TRBV19 to TRBJ2-2; TCRdb selects TRBD1, and the lack of DNA leaves this call unchecked. The CDR3 runs to 15 residues. Germline assignment: CDR1 LNHDA and CDR2 SQIVND (reference sequence). CDR3 amino acids: CASSIVILWNGELFF.

The V call is TRBV11-2, the J call TRBJ2-6; TCRdb lists TRBD2, though no DNA is available to test this call. Germline V gene data show CDR1 as SGHAT and CDR2 as FQNNGV. The length of the CDR3 is 19 residues. The CDR3 loop is CASSLGIAGQSSGANVLTF.

The V gene is TRBV20-1, the J gene TRBJ2-1; as DNA is missing, the TRBD2 call by TCRdb cannot be tested. The CDR3 consists of 15 residues. Germline V gene lookup returns CDR1 DFQATT and CDR2 SNEGSKA (reference sequence). This CDR3 reads CSAPSSSDNYNEQFF.

The rearrangement joins TRBV7-9 to TRBJ1-5; TCRdb calls TRBD1, which cannot be checked without DNA. Germline values: CDR1 SEHNR, CDR2 FQNEAQ (reference sequence). The CDR3 is made up of 17 amino acids. The CDR3 region is CASSLGLGQSEKVPQHF.

This chain uses TRBV11-2 with TRBJ1-2. The CDR3 is 15 amino acids. Germline loops: CDR1 SGHAT, CDR2 FQNNGV. CDR3 amino acids: CASSSSSGPNYGYTF.

The chain joins TRBV5-6 to TRBJ2-3; TCRdb picks TRBD1, but there is no DNA to check that call. The CDR3 sequence is 16 residues long. Per germline, CDR1 SGHDT and CDR2 YYEEEE. The CDR3 sequence: CASSQEGRLVPDTQYF.

The J gene is TRBJ2-3, the V gene TRBV12-5; no DNA is available, so the TRBD2 call from TCRdb remains unchecked. CDR1 and CDR2 from the germline V gene are LGHNT and FRNRAP. The CDR3 covers 15 residues. Here the CDR3 reads CASGRQREGPDTQYF.

The CDR3 sequence is CASSSQALYTQYF. The chain uses TRBV2 and TRBJ2-3; TCRdb indicates TRBD2, and absent DNA this call remains unverified. In germline, CDR1 is SNHLY, CDR2 FYNNEI. This CDR3 is built from 13 residues.